This T cell receptor beta chain was sequenced during a study of identical twins (dated by TCRdb to the mid-2010s). With respect to the entire study: TCR alpha and beta repertoires from monozygotic twins, unrelated adults of various ages and cord blood were deep-sequenced to test whether fetal clonotypes persist. To rule out contamination, the twin experiments were replicated at different times with different library preparation protocols. Findings and caveats that apply to the study as a whole: Compared with coincidental sharing between unrelated individuals, out-of-frame TCR alpha sequences shared between twins had an excess of sequences with low generation probability. Fewer insertions were carried by abundant cord blood beta clonotypes; a weaker similar trend was observed in young adult naive repertoires, while no such trend was observed in memory repertoires. In beta out-of-frame sequences, excess twin sharing was weaker, because having fewer shared sequences lowered the signal-to-noise ratio. Conclusions relied on cross-sectional statistical analysis, since the same donors could not be followed over many years. Zero-insertion analyses could be partly confounded by invariant T cells such as MAIT and iNKT, although diverse VJ usage argued against such confounding for most clonotypes. Out-of-frame TCR alpha sharing in monozygotic twins was systematically underestimated by recombination models, whereas sharing between unrelated individuals was in agreement with the recombination models.

V was cut back by 0 bases and J by 6 bases, leaving a gap of 8 bases between them. Sequences DFQATT (CDR1) and SNEGSKA (CDR2) are obtained from the germline V gene (reference sequence). The CDR3 goes from the cysteine to the phenylalanine over 13 residues. Left in the record is the CDR3 DNA by itself, 39 bases read in frame from the first base. Library creation used 5' RACE. Sequencing was carried out with an Illumina HiSeq 2000. A universal primer binding site was added through template switching, and the final cDNA carried a unique molecular identifier so that TCR cDNA molecules could be counted accurately. Specific primers in the conserved constant-segment region were used to synthesize first-strand cDNA for the TCR alpha and beta chains. To control for contamination, every cDNA library carried two barcodes: a SMART-Mk sample barcode plus Illumina barcodes. Two successive PCR steps introduced TruSeq adapter sequences along with Illumina sample barcodes. TCR alpha and beta cDNA libraries were sequenced on the Illumina HiSeq platform with custom primers. Regarding the original processing steps: MiGEC processed the raw reads to extract unique molecular identifiers, while MiXCR was used to determine the CDR3 positions. For each individual, recombination models were inferred using an EM algorithm with the repgenHMM and IGoR tools. The analysis of shared clonotypes was done with the tcR package in R, with sharing normalized by the product of cloneset sizes. Out-of-frame nonproductive sequences were analyzed to study raw recombination free of thymic and clonal selection effects. The public reads were reprocessed in TCRdb via fastp at Q25 and MiXCR, keeping in-frame beta chains. Each entry is one CDR3 protein sequence, shown with its most common DNA and genes. TCRdb, rather than the study authors, made the V and J calls. This sample comprises around 680,000 distinct CDR3 sequences, under 9% of them detected only once. The ten largest account for approximately 0.94% of the sample.

As regards this clonotype: What antigen it recognizes has not been identified. No much larger clonotype is one base removed from it; base qualities were not supplied.

All donors were healthy Caucasians. The twin cohort consisted of three pairs of female monozygotic twins, all aged roughly 18 to 30 years. The RNA used for TCR libraries was isolated from peripheral blood mononuclear cells. These same data were also listed under a study on yellow fever vaccine responses in identical twins. The second investigation adds: The T cell response to vaccination in identical twins was reported by the authors to appear partly convergent and partly personalized. In the study, vaccine-responding T cell clones were precisely tracked in identical twins.

The material sequenced was PBMCs. Recombination linked TRBV20-1 to TRBJ2-2, with an unclear D gene assignment. This clonotype originated in a woman aged 18-29 years in good health. The sequence in DNA is TGCAGTGCTAGAGATCCCCGGTCCGGGGAGCTGTTTTTT. Translated, it gives CSARDPRSGELFF.